This paragraph reports one TCR beta chain. This sample is part of a study of OX40 agonist ivuxolimab in advanced cancers. Study information: Prior anti-PD-1, anti-PD-L1 or anti-CTLA-4 therapy was allowed; approximately 40% had some.

Profiling relied on immunoSEQ multiplex PCR, and the TCRdb table lists in-frame clones only, not all of them. The table has tens of thousands of clones, 75% to 85% seen once. The CDR3 loop spans 16 amino acids. Germline loops: CDR1 SGDLS, CDR2 YYNGEE. Losses at the gene ends were 3 bases for V and 6 bases for J; bases not matched to a gene: 10. The sample consisted of CD4+ or CD8+ T cells sorted from blood, taken in a trial of the OX40 agonist ivuxolimab. The origin of this receptor is an adult with an advanced solid tumor such as melanoma, head and neck, liver or kidney cancer. This sequence joins TRBV9 and TRBJ1-5, with 9 bases identical to TRBD1. In DNA, the CDR3 is TGTGCCAGCAGCGCTGGGACAGGGAAGGGTGGTCAGCCCCAGCATTTT. Its protein is CASSAGTGKGGQPQHF.